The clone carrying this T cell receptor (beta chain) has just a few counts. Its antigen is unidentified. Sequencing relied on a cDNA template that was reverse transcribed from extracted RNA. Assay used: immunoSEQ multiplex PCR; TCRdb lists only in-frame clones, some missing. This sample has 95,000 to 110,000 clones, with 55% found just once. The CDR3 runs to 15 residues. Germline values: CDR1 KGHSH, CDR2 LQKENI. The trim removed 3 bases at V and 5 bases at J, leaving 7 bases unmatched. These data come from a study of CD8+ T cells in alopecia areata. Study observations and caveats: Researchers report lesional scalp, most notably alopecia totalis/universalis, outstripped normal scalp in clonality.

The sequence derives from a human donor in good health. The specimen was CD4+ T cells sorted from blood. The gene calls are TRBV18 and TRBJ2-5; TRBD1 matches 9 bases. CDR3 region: CASSPLRTGAETQYF. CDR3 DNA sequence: TGTGCCAGCTCACCTCTACGGACAGGGGCGGAGACCCAGTACTTC.